The 23 T cell receptor beta chains below all came from one sample that was sequenced in a study of persistence of HIV-infected CD4 T cells. This nonspecific control used anti-CD3/anti-CD28 bead stimulation of CD4+ T cells. CD4+ T cells upregulating both CD40 ligand and CD69 were sorted as responding cells. Which antigens these TCRs recognize remains unknown. Sequencing used immunoSEQ version 4 in survey mode. Sequencing used immunoSEQ multiplex PCR; TCRdb keeps in-frame clones, though not all of them. The sample contains roughly 45,000 clones, more than 70% of which appear only once. Here the sequenced sample was CD4+ T cells sorted from PBMCs after approximately 19-hour stimulation, taken from a patient who received antiretroviral therapy. The source is an adult man with HIV who was CMV-seropositive.

The rearrangement uses TRBV6-5 and TRBJ2-1; weak D call: TRBD1 (5 bases). In germline, CDR1 is MNHEY, CDR2 SVGAGI. The CDR3 runs 14 residues. Trimming cost V 5 bases and J 7 bases, with 15 bases left between them. CDR3 DNA sequence: TGTGCCAGCAGTCCCGCGGACATGGGGAATGAGCAGTTCTTC. Amino acid sequence: CASSPADMGNEQFF.

The chain uses TRBV3-1 (or the pseudogene TRBV3-2) and TRBJ1-1, with TRBD1 matching 10 bases. Germline-derived CDR1 and CDR2 are LGHDT and YNNKEL (reference sequence). V dropped 4 bases and J dropped 4; count of bases not matched to a gene: 9. The CDR3 length is 16 residues. The CDR3 spells CASSRGTGTGVTEAFF. DNA for the CDR3: TGTGCCAGCAGCCGAGGAACCGGGACAGGGGTCACTGAAGCTTTCTTT.

CDR3 region: CASSFGRPNTEAFF. The CDR3 DNA sequence: TGTGCCAGCAGTTTTGGCCGGCCGAACACTGAAGCTTTCTTT. V is TRBV6-5 and J is TRBJ1-1; the D is unclear. The CDR3 extends over 14 amino acids. V shed 4 bases and J shed 1 base, with 10 bases lying between them. Per the germline V gene, CDR1 is MNHEY and CDR2 is SVGAGI.

V is TRBV4-1 and J is TRBJ2-1; D is unclear. The CDR3 totals 15 residues. Trimming shortened V by 0 bases and J by 3 bases, and 9 bases separated the two germline ends. The V gene's germline CDR1 is MGHRA and CDR2 YSYEKL. The CDR3 sequence is CASSQDRADYNEQFF. For the CDR3, the DNA is TGCGCCAGCAGCCAAGATCGGGCGGACTACAATGAGCAGTTCTTC.

The CDR3 reads CASSLPQGSYNEQFF. DNA of the CDR3: TGTGCCAGCAGTCTCCCACAGGGATCCTACAATGAGCAGTTCTTC. The V and J genes are TRBV6-6 and TRBJ2-1; TRBD1 might be the D (6 bases). Trimming shortened V by 5 bases and J by 1 base, and 12 bases separated the two germline ends. This CDR3 contains 15 residues. Germline-derived CDR1 and CDR2 are MNHNY and SVGAGI (reference sequence).

The genes are TRBV6-5 and TRBJ2-7, with D possibly TRBD1 on 5 matching bases. The germline CDR1 and CDR2 sequences are MNHEY and SVGAGI. Trimming took off 6 bases at V and 2 bases at J, with 14 bases between the two ends. This CDR3 has 14 amino acids. CDR3 in DNA: TGTGCCAGCAGCTCATCAACAGGAGCCTACGAGCAGTACTTC. This gives the protein CASSSSTGAYEQYF.

The chain combines TRBV5-4 with TRBJ1-5, with D hard to call. Deletions cut 3 bases from V and 4 bases from J, with 8 bases between. The germline V gene has CDR1 SGHNT and CDR2 YYREEE (reference sequence). There are 13 residues in the CDR3. CDR3 protein: CASSSDNNQPQHF. The CDR3 DNA follows: TGTGCCAGCAGCTCTGACAATAATCAGCCCCAGCATTTT.

The chain joins TRBV9 to TRBJ2-7, with 7 bases matching TRBD2. The CDR3 totals 14 residues. The germline gives CDR1 SGDLS, CDR2 YYNGEE. The V and J ends lost 0 bases and 4 bases, in that order; junction bases with no gene match: 4. CDR3 in DNA: TGTGCCAGCAGCGTAGAGAGGACTAGTTACGAGCAGTACTTC. Amino acids: CASSVERTSYEQYF. Together with reference TRBV9 and TRBJ2-7, the CDR3 gives the full variable domain: DSGVTQTPKHLITATGQRVTLRCSPRSGDLSVYWYQQSLDQGLQFLIQYYNGEERAKGNILERFSAQQFPDLHSELNLSSLELGDSALYFCASSVERTSYEQYFGPGTRLTVT.

This chain connects TRBV18 to TRBJ2-1; 10 bases are shared with TRBD1. The CDR3 is 16 amino acids. CDR1 is KGHSH, CDR2 LQKENI, per germline. The ends lost 4 bases at V and 3 bases at J; junction bases unmatched: 6. The CDR3 DNA is TGTGCCAGCTCACTAGCCGGGACAGGGGTCTACAATGAGCAGTTCTTC. Amino acids: CASSLAGTGVYNEQFF.

The CDR3 loop reads CASSLSGQGVVNTEAFF. CDR3 DNA: TGTGCCAGCAGTTTATCGGGCCAGGGGGTAGTGAACACTGAAGCTTTCTTT. The J gene is TRBJ1-1, the V gene TRBV27; 7 nucleotides align to TRBD1. The J segment lost 0 bases and the V segment lost 0 bases, leaving 7 bases of the junction unmatched. The CDR3 is 17 residues long. Germline lookup yields CDR1 MNHEY and CDR2 SMNVEV (reference sequence).

The CDR3, as DNA: TGTGCCAGCAGAAGGGGCGGCTCCTACAATGAGCAGTTCTTC. This translates into CASRRGGSYNEQFF. V is TRBV6-5 and J is TRBJ2-1, with D possibly TRBD1 on 5 matching bases. The CDR3 loop spans 14 amino acids. The ends were cut back, 6 bases at V and 0 bases at J, with 9 bases in the middle. Per the germline V gene, CDR1 is MNHEY and CDR2 is SVGAGI.

The chain employs TRBV6-1 and TRBJ1-6; D remains unclear. This CDR3 contains 15 residues. The germline gives CDR1 MNHNS, CDR2 SASEGT. Trimming stripped 2 bases from V and 9 bases from J, with 14 bases between. CDR3: CASSEMARVGSPLHF. Written as DNA, the CDR3 is TGTGCCAGCAGTGAAATGGCGCGGGTTGGTTCACCCCTCCACTTT.

CDR3 in DNA: TGTGCTAAGCAGGGGGTTGCAGGCACTGAAGCTTTCTTT. Translation: CAKQGVAGTEAFF. The chain joins TRBV2 to TRBJ1-1, with 7 bases matching TRBD1. CDR1 SNHLY and CDR2 FYNNEI come from the germline V gene. CDR3 length equals 13 residues.

The chain couples TRBV19 to TRBJ1-2, with a possible D match to TRBD1 (5 bases). Trimming cost V 0 bases and J 2 bases, with 10 bases left between them. Germline CDR1 is LNHDA and CDR2 is SQIVND (reference sequence). This CDR3 has 15 amino acids. This CDR3 is CASSIEKGLNYGYTF. DNA of the CDR3: TGTGCCAGTAGTATAGAAAAGGGGCTCAACTATGGCTACACCTTC.

V usage is TRBV19 and J usage is TRBJ2-3, with unresolved D. This CDR3 contains 17 residues. V was trimmed by 2 bases and J by 3 bases, leaving 18 bases between them. Germline V gives CDR1 LNHDA, CDR2 SQIVND (reference sequence). CDR3 in amino acids: CASSITGPRMKTDTQYF. CDR3 DNA sequence: TGTGCCAGTAGTATAACGGGCCCTCGGATGAAAACAGATACGCAGTATTTT.

The V and J genes are TRBV5-1 and TRBJ2-2; 12 bases fit TRBD1. V was pared by 4 bases and J by 7 bases, with 2 bases of the junction left unmatched. Germline V gene sequence: CDR1 SGHRS, CDR2 YFSETQ. The length of the CDR3 is 14 residues. CDR3 DNA: TGCGCCAGCAGCCGGGACAGGGGGCTCGGGGAGCTGTTTTTT. It translates to CASSRDRGLGELFF.

The CDR3 here is CASSPRTGEQPQHF. The CDR3 DNA follows: TGTGCCAGTAGCCCCCGGACAGGGGAACAGCCCCAGCATTTT. V and J are TRBV19 and TRBJ1-5, with 9 bases lining up with TRBD1. V was clipped by 6 bases and J by 7 bases; unmatched bases: 7. The CDR3 extends over 14 amino acids. The germline V gene has CDR1 LNHDA and CDR2 SQIVND (reference sequence).

The CDR3 bases are TGTGCCAGCAGCGTACAAGGCTTTGGGGCCAACGTCCTGACTTTC. Encoded protein: CASSVQGFGANVLTF. This sequence joins TRBV9 and TRBJ2-6; D not certain. Germline V lookup: CDR1 SGDLS, CDR2 YYNGEE. Trimming removed 1 base at V and 3 bases at J, with 8 bases between. The CDR3 runs 15 residues.

This clone was recorded only once. The CDR3 region is CASMIGVGRDGTEAFF. For the CDR3, the DNA is TGTGCCAGTATGATAGGAGTGGGCAGGGATGGTACTGAAGCTTTCTTT. V usage is TRBV19 and J usage is TRBJ1-1; perhaps TRBD1 as D (5 bases). The CDR3 runs 16 residues. Trimming left V 7 bases short and J 5 bases short, with 23 bases between. Germline V CDR1 and CDR2: LNHDA, SQIVND (reference sequence).

This chain's CDR3 is CASSTDRGYSYNEQFF. CDR3 in DNA: TGTGCCAGTAGCACGGACAGGGGGTACTCCTACAATGAGCAGTTCTTC. J is TRBJ2-1 and V is TRBV19; 10 bases fit TRBD1. This CDR3 spans 16 amino acids. The V gene's germline CDR1 is LNHDA and CDR2 SQIVND (reference sequence). J was trimmed by 0 bases and V by 6 bases; bases with no gene match: 5.

This chain links TRBV10-3 with TRBJ2-2; possibly TRBD2 for D (6 bases). Per the germline V gene, CDR1 is ENHRY and CDR2 is SYGVKD. This CDR3 region has 13 residues. Trimming stripped 4 bases from V and 7 bases from J, with 10 bases between. The DNA of the CDR3 is TGTGCCATCAGTGCGGGGGAAATCGGGGAGCTGTTTTTT. Protein sequence: CAISAGEIGELFF.

The chain carries TRBV18 and TRBJ2-4; TRBD1 agrees at 10 bases. J lost 3 bases, V lost 1 base, and 9 bases had no gene match. This CDR3 is built from 18 residues. The germline V gene has CDR1 KGHSH and CDR2 LQKENI. CDR3 sequence: CASSPLVRDRGSKNIQYF. The DNA of the CDR3 is TGTGCCAGCTCACCACTAGTTAGGGACAGGGGAAGCAAAAACATTCAGTACTTC. The full variable domain, with the rest looked up from reference TRBV18 and TRBJ2-4, is NAGVMQNPRHLVRRRGQEARLRCSPMKGHSHVYWYRQLPEEGLKFMVYLQKENIIDESGMPKERFSAEFPKEGPSILRIQQVVRGDSAAYFCASSPLVRDRGSKNIQYFGAGTRLSVL.

V gene TRBV15 combines with J gene TRBJ2-1, with TRBD1 as a possible D gene (5 bases). Germline V gene lookup returns CDR1 LNHNV and CDR2 YYDKDF (reference sequence). The V end was cut by 3 bases, the J end by 8 bases, with 8 bases between. This CDR3 has 12 residues. CDR3 DNA: TGTGCCACCAGCAGTATCAGGGATGAGCAGTTCTTC. It translates to CATSSIRDEQFF.